The present T cell receptor beta chain was sequenced within a study of T cell repertoires in cytomegalovirus infection (dated by TCRdb to 2018 to 2020). At the level of the whole study: Donor HLA type was relevant to the analysis, because carriage of CMV infection together with the matching HLA type was indicated by public TCR beta signatures. The paper as a whole reports these results and caveats: The ex vivo response was dominated by HLA-C-restricted CMV-specific TCR beta clonotypes, which also provided the single most frequent clonotype in two of eight donors. Cumulative frequency of public TCR beta family members discriminated carriers of CMV infection plus the relevant HLA type in this cohort and an independent approximately 350-donor cohort.

The instrument was an Illumina HiSeq 1500. TCRdb handled the public reads itself, with Q25 trimming in fastp and clone calling in MiXCR, and kept productive beta chains. CDR3 protein duplicates are merged, each entry listing the most common genes and DNA. Recorded for this sample are just under 550,000 distinct CDR3 sequences; about 30% of them occurred a single time. The ten most abundant clones make up 13% of the sample. CDR1 and CDR2, looked up from the germline V gene, are MDHEN and SYDVKM. The CDR3, from cysteine to phenylalanine, totals 15 residues. The DNA shown is the 45-base CDR3, in frame from base 1. At the junction V is shortened by 5 bases and J by 0 bases, with 13 bases in between. In the case of this clonotype: Its specific antigen is unknown. No base-level quality is on record; no much larger clone is a single base apart.

Material for sequencing was PBMCs. This TCR was recovered from a human donor in good health (CMV status not recorded). Some clones in this sample may be carry-over from other donors' samples. The chain is assembled from TRBV28 and TRBJ2-5; TRBD1 could be the D gene, as 6 bases match. The CDR3 region: CASSPRQAHQETQYF. The DNA reads TGTGCCAGCAGTCCCCGACAGGCCCACCAAGAGACCCAGTACTTC. With the portions outside the CDR3 filled from the reference TRBV28 and TRBJ2-5 genes, the complete variable region becomes DVKVTQSSRYLVKRTGEKVFLECVQDMDHENMFWYRQDPGLGLRLIYFSYDVKMKEKGDIPEGYSVSREKKERFSLILESASTNQTSMYLCASSPRQAHQETQYFGPGTRLLVL.